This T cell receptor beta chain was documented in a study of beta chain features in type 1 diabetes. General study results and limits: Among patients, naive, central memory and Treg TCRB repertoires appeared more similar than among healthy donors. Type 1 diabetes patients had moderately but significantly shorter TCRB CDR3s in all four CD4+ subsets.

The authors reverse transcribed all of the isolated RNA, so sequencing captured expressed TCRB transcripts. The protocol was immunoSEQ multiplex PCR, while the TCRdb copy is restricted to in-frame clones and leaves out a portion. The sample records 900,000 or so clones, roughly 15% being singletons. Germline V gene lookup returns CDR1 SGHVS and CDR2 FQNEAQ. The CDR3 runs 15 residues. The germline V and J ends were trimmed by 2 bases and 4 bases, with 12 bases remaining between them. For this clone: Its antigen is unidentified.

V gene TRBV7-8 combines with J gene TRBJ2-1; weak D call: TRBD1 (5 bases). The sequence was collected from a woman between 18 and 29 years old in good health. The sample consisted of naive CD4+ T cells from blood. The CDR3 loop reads CASSLTGIPYNEQFF. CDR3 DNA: TGTGCCAGCAGCTTAACAGGAATTCCTTACAATGAGCAGTTCTTC.